This TCR beta chain was sequenced for a study of blood T cell repertoires in COVID-19. Study in general: Whether acute or convalescent, the COVID-19 samples came from the United States, Italy and Spain. T cells, B-cell-depleted T cells, or PBMCs supplied cDNA or gDNA.

V was clipped by 3 bases and J by 6 bases; unmatched bases: 0. From germline, CDR1 is KGHSH and CDR2 LQKENI. This CDR3 is 12 amino acids long. Methods used by the authors: Reference gene primer amplification in the assay estimated nucleated cell counts. TCRdb's table, derived via immunoSEQ multiplex PCR, lists solely in-frame clones and lacks some. The V and J calls and clone size are taken from that table; D and trimming were inferred from the DNA. The data contain roughly 39,000 clones, 85% to 95% of them singletons. This chain uses TRBV18 with TRBJ2-7; 9 nucleotides match TRBD1. This receptor was taken from a human donor in a cohort sampled during active COVID-19. The sequenced material came from peripheral blood. The CDR3 spells CASSPDRGEQYF. The CDR3 DNA reads as TGTGCCAGCTCACCGGACAGGGGCGAGCAGTACTTC. The full variable domain, in which reference TRBV18 and TRBJ2-7 provide the parts outside the CDR3, is NAGVMQNPRHLVRRRGQEARLRCSPMKGHSHVYWYRQLPEEGLKFMVYLQKENIIDESGMPKERFSAEFPKEGPSILRIQQVVRGDSAAYFCASSPDRGEQYFGPGTRLTVT.